Reported below is one TCR beta chain. The CDR3 extends over 15 amino acids. CDR1 is SQVTM and CDR2 is ANQGSEA in the germline V gene. Germline trimming cut 4 bases from V and 3 bases from J; bases unmatched to any gene: 11. This sample is part of a study of blood T cell repertoires in COVID-19. Study background: PBMCs, B-cell-depleted T cells, or T cells were the source of the cDNA or gDNA that made up the material.

Residents of 24 US areas, aged 18 to 89 years, made up the participants. In the authors' workflow: Reference gene primer amplification gave estimated nucleated cell counts. TCRdb's table, derived via immunoSEQ multiplex PCR, lists solely in-frame clones and lacks some. The V and J calls and clone size are taken from that table; D and trimming were inferred from the DNA. This sample has roughly 250,000 clones, with 87% found just once. Sequences were obtained from PBMCs or T cells enriched from blood (not recorded which). The TCR comes from a woman in her twenties or thirties with acute COVID-19. The rearrangement uses TRBV29-1 and TRBJ2-5; TRBD1 agrees at 7 bases. In nucleotides, the CDR3 is TGCAGCGTTGGGCAGGGAACAGGGGTGAAAGAGACCCAGTACTTC. Residues: CSVGQGTGVKETQYF.